This T cell receptor beta chain is drawn from a study of shared clonotypes between healthy human individuals. Overall study context: The composition of the donors was two women and a few men aged 18 to 49.

In the original analysis: Owing to the provision of junction-only sequences devoid of quality scores by immunoSEQ, filtering differed. The table came from immunoSEQ multiplex PCR; TCRdb's copy has only in-frame clones and leaves some out. V, J and clone size are taken as reported in that table, and D and trimming were inferred from the DNA itself. The sample contains roughly 500,000 clones, over 65% of which appear only once. Each of the donors was a healthy adult who was HIV-negative and had not had a recent acute infection or vaccination. A note on this clone: The antigen remains unidentified. The identical CDR3 is also encoded by other nucleotide sequences in the sample.

CDR1 and CDR2 from the germline V gene are DFQATT and SNEGSKA (reference sequence). The CDR3 is made up of 10 amino acids. V was shortened by 5 bases and J by 0 bases, with 2 bases between the two germline ends. General study points: The study drew on few donors, limiting represented genetic and exposure-history diversity.

The V and J genes are TRBV20-1 and TRBJ2-7; D call uncertain. This receptor was obtained from a woman in her thirties or forties in good health. Some clones in this sample may be carry-over from other donors' samples. Sequencing input: PBMCs. The CDR3 DNA is TGCAGTGCTCTCTCCTACGAGCAGTACTTC. It translates to CSALSYEQYF.